Sequencing of this T cell receptor beta chain was carried out in a study of synovial regulatory T cells in juvenile arthritis. Study results and limitations: iaTreg TCR repertoires were largely private across patients and partially overlapped synovial Teff and blood CPL. iaTreg cells shared more CDR3 sequences with synovial Tregs than other blood Tregs did.

Generated by immunoSEQ multiplex PCR, the TCRdb table keeps only in-frame clones and is missing some. This repertoire comprises 790 or so clones; its ten largest clones make up 17%. This clone is labeled medium-sized (0.01 to 0.1%) based on frequency. What it recognizes is unknown. Matched peripheral blood accompanied the synovial fluid taken from each patient with active arthritis. The roughly eleven donors had active juvenile idiopathic arthritis, with 3 polyarticular and 8 oligoarticular cases. The source of this sequence is a donor aged 2-30 years with juvenile idiopathic arthritis. The sequenced sample was Treg cells from the synovium.

CDR3 sequence reads: CASSPLTGLRGGYTF. This chain connects TRBV18 to TRBJ1-2; as DNA is missing, the TRBD1 call by TCRdb cannot be tested. The CDR3 is 15 amino acids. Only the protein sequence is given. Germline V gene data show CDR1 as KGHSH and CDR2 as LQKENI.